This record concerns one T cell receptor (beta chain) sequence. Antigen: not known. The sample comes from a study of cytomegalovirus exposure and HLA in healthy donors. Points from the study as a whole: Certain sequence variants were highly shared and formed a cluster, and this cluster was likely a sequencing artifact. Later, an analysis showed that TCR beta chains associated with HLA were more clonally expanded than others that were equally common. Listed as cytomegalovirus-associated were 164 TCR beta chains.

Per germline, CDR1 SQVTM and CDR2 ANQGSEA. V lost 4 bases to trimming and J lost 1 base; unmatched junction nucleotides: 6. The CDR3 sequence is 15 residues long. Primers: 60 Vbeta forward and 13 Jbeta reverse. Some clones are missing from TCRdb's copy, which holds only in-frame ones; the method was immunoSEQ multiplex PCR. This sample carries tens of thousands of clones, around 80% of them seen once, and the ten largest clones take approximately 4%. The sequenced sample was PBMCs. The sequence was collected from a male donor in good health and CMV-seropositive. V is TRBV29-1 and J is TRBJ2-1, with 8 bases lining up with TRBD2. The DNA for the CDR3 is TGCAGCGTTGTTGGGGGCGGGGGGTCCTACAATGAGCAGTTCTTC. Its translation: CSVVGGGGSYNEQFF.